Listed here are 10 T cell receptor beta chains from one sample, sequenced in a study of shared clonotypes between healthy human individuals. Produced via immunoSEQ multiplex PCR; TCRdb's table is partial and in-frame only. The data show around 500,000 clones, approximately 79% seen once. The sample was PBMCs. All receptors come from a woman aged 40 to 50 in good health. Some clones in this sample may be carry-over from other donors' samples.

The chain employs TRBV30 and TRBJ2-7; D unresolved. Trimming took 0 bases from V and 3 from J, leaving 9 bases between them. The CDR3 consists of 13 residues. Germline CDR1 is GTSNPN and CDR2 is SVGIG (reference sequence). The CDR3 protein is CAWSVEQLYEQYF. In nucleotides, the CDR3 is TGTGCCTGGAGTGTGGAGCAGCTCTACGAGCAGTACTTC.

The chain carries TRBV20-1 and TRBJ2-7; D possibly corresponds to TRBD1 (6 bases). V was cut by 6 bases and J by 6 bases, with 12 bases left in between. The V gene's germline CDR1 is DFQATT and CDR2 SNEGSKA (reference sequence). The length of the CDR3 is 11 residues. CDR3 DNA: TGCAGTGCCCAAACAGGGACCGAGCAGTACTTC. This codes for CSAQTGTEQYF.

The chain employs TRBV28 and TRBJ2-6; either TRBD1 or TRBD2 may supply D (5 bases each). The germline V gene encodes CDR1 MDHEN and CDR2 SYDVKM. The CDR3 is made up of 16 amino acids. V dropped 1 base and J dropped 1 base, with 8 bases sitting between them. In DNA, the CDR3 is TGTGCCAGCAGTTTATCGGGGCTGTCTGGGGCCAACGTCCTGACTTTC. Protein sequence: CASSLSGLSGANVLTF.

This chain uses TRBV27 with TRBJ2-6; D is uncertain. The CDR3 spans 15 residues. Germline assignment: CDR1 MNHEY and CDR2 SMNVEV (reference sequence). Trimming removed 5 bases from V and 4 bases from J, with 12 bases in between. The CDR3 spells CASSTYLGGANVLTF. CDR3 nucleotide sequence: TGTGCCAGCAGTACCTACCTGGGAGGGGCCAACGTCCTGACTTTC.

V gene TRBV9 combines with J gene TRBJ2-7; 9 nucleotides agree with TRBD2. CDR3 size: 15 residues. Germline V gene lookup returns CDR1 SGDLS and CDR2 YYNGEE. Trimming at V came to 4 bases and at J to 1 base, leaving 6 bases not matched to a gene. CDR3 residues: CASSIHSGSSYEQYF. For the CDR3, the DNA is TGTGCCAGCAGCATTCATAGCGGGAGTTCCTACGAGCAGTACTTC.

This clone was seen a single time. The V call is TRBV7-8, the J call TRBJ2-1; tentative D call: TRBD2 (5 bases). CDR3 length: 12 residues. Germline V gives CDR1 SGHVS, CDR2 FQNEAQ. Trimming took 7 bases from V and 8 from J, leaving 12 bases between them. This CDR3 reads CASKVAGDEQFF. CDR3 nucleotide sequence: TGTGCCAGCAAAGTGGCGGGCGATGAGCAGTTCTTC.

The chain links TRBV7-2 to TRBJ2-7; 8 bases match TRBD1. Trimming at V came to 5 bases and at J to 2 bases, leaving 8 bases not matched to a gene. Germline V gives CDR1 SGHTA, CDR2 FQGNSA. The length of the CDR3 is 15 residues. CDR3 nucleotide sequence: TGTGCCAGCAGCCCAGGACAGGGCCGTCCCTACGAGCAGTACTTC. This encodes CASSPGQGRPYEQYF.

The chain links TRBV18 to TRBJ1-2, with D possibly being TRBD1 (6 bases). The CDR3 has 20 amino acids. Germline V gives CDR1 KGHSH, CDR2 LQKENI. Trimming took off 3 bases at V and 4 bases at J, with 30 bases between the two ends. CDR3 in DNA: TGTGCCAGCTCACCGCTCCACTCTCGGGACAACACGCTAGGGGTCTATGGCTACACCTTC. Translating it yields CASSPLHSRDNTLGVYGYTF.

This clone was picked up a small number of times. This sequence joins TRBV10-1 and TRBJ2-7, with 10 bases that match TRBD2. The CDR3 is made up of 13 amino acids. After removal of 8 bases from V and 4 bases from J, the junction contained 5 bases not matched to a gene. The germline V gene has CDR1 WNHNN and CDR2 SYGVQD (reference sequence). This chain's CDR3 is CASRPSGSYEQYF. The CDR3 region has the DNA TGCGCCAGCCGGCCTAGCGGGAGTTACGAGCAGTACTTC.

The chain uses TRBV7-2 and TRBJ1-3; D call uncertain. Trimming shortened V by 1 base and J by 1 base, and 11 bases separated the two germline ends. The germline V gene has CDR1 SGHTA and CDR2 FQGNSA. The CDR3 loop spans 16 amino acids. DNA of the CDR3: TGTGCCAGCAGCTTAGTGGTAGGGTTGTCTGGAAACACCATATATTTT. Protein sequence: CASSLVVGLSGNTIYF.